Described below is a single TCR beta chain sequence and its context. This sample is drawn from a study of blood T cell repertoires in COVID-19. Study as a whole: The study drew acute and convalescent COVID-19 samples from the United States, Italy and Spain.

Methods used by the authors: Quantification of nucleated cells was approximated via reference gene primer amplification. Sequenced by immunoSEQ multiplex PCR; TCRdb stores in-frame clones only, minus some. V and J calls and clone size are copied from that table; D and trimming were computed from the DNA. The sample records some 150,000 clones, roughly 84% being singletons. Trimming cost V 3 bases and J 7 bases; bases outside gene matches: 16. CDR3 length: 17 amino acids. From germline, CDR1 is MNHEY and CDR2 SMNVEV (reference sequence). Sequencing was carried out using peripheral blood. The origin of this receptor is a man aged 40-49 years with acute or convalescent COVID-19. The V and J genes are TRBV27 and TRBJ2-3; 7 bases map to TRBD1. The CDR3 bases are TGTGCCAGCAGTTTCTTGCCGACAGGGTTGGAGCTATATACGCAGTATTTT. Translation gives CASSFLPTGLELYTQYF.